This TCR beta chain was observed in a study of technical replicates of blood from several donors. Only in-frame clones appear in the TCRdb table, and some are missing; sequencing was by immunoSEQ multiplex PCR. The sample includes some 64,000 clones, around 97% of them seen just once. The V and J ends lost 4 bases and 4 bases respectively, with 8 bases between them. CDR1 and CDR2 from the germline V gene are SNHLY and FYNNEI. CDR3 length: 13 residues. This clone was counted only a few times. The clonotype comes from a human donor in good health. This chain connects TRBV2 to TRBJ1-5; D ambiguous. Material: T cells isolated from PBMCs. Written as DNA, the CDR3 is TGTGCCAGCAGTGGGGAGCGTAATCAGCCCCAGCATTTT. It encodes CASSGERNQPQHF.